This T cell receptor (beta chain) was profiled in a study of T cells in women clearing cervical HPV infection. Profiled with immunoSEQ multiplex PCR; TCRdb holds only in-frame clones, not every one. The sample data list about 46,000 clones. Germline V gene data show CDR1 as SEHNR and CDR2 as FQNEAQ (reference sequence). This CDR3 spans 11 amino acids. On this clone: The read is 3 residues too short to cover the CDR3 end, so that end is filled in from the germline J gene.

Sequenced: blood buffy coat. The chain recombines TRBV7-9 with TRBJ2-4, with D uncertain. The clonotype originates from a woman between 18 and 70 years old with a cervical HPV16 infection that either progressed to CIN3+ or cleared (not recorded which). The CDR3 bases that were read are TGTGCCAGCAGCTCCCTCTATGGT. It specifies CASSSLYG. The whole CDR3 region reads CASSSLYGQYF.